The 14 T cell receptor beta chains presented below share a single source sample, sequenced in a study of T cells in Graves' hyperthyroidism and ophthalmopathy. The investigators amplified TCR beta CDR3 regions from RNA transcripts. TCR CDR3 underwent first-round RT-PCR with the HTBI primer set. TCRdb analysed the multiplex PCR reads with MiXCR anew, one entry per CDR3 protein. The sample holds 500,000 or so distinct CDR3 sequences; approximately 16% are singletons and the top ten take about 31%. Sequencing used blood. Receptors originate from a woman aged 25-40 years with Graves' ophthalmopathy.

The chain combines TRBV7-2 with TRBJ1-1; D possibly corresponds to TRBD1 (6 bases). V lost 3 bases and J lost 5, with 16 bases in between. The CDR3 is 15 amino acids. Germline CDR1 reads SGHTA; CDR2 reads FQGNSA. This CDR3 reads CASSFSPDSVTEAFF. DNA of the CDR3: TGTGCCAGCAGCTTTTCTCCGGACAGTGTAACTGAAGCTTTCTTT.

This clonotype was detected ten times or more. The V gene is TRBV20-1, the J gene TRBJ1-5; D gene uncertain. The CDR3 is 12 residues long. The germline V gene encodes CDR1 DFQATT and CDR2 SNEGSKA (reference sequence). V gave up 6 bases and J gave up 3 bases, with 9 bases separating them. This CDR3 reads CSAGRNNQPQHF. The CDR3 DNA sequence: TGCAGTGCCGGGAGGAACAATCAGCCCCAGCATTTT.

This clonotype was counted ten times or more. A read error may account for a junction end that differs from germline. The genes are TRBV7-7 and TRBJ2-1, with 7 nucleotides matching TRBD2. The CDR3 contains 15 residues. The V gene's germline CDR1 is SSHAT and CDR2 FNYEAQ (reference sequence). CDR3 in DNA: TGTGCTAGCAGCTTGATGGCGGGAGTAGACAATGAGCAGTTCTTC. Amino acids: CASSLMAGVDNEQFF.

The rearrangement uses TRBV27 and TRBJ2-7; D possibly uses TRBD1 or TRBD2 (5 bases each). CDR3 length equals 15 residues. V was clipped by 0 bases and J by 5 bases, with 14 bases between them. Germline assignment: CDR1 MNHEY and CDR2 SMNVEV (reference sequence). The CDR3 coding sequence is TGTGCCAGCAGTTTATCAGAGGGGCCACTAGACGAGCAGTACTTC. Protein: CASSLSEGPLDEQYF.

The rearrangement uses TRBV5-6 and TRBJ2-7; no reliable D call. CDR3 length: 14 residues. Germline CDR1 reads SGHDT; CDR2 reads YYEEEE. V lost 4 bases and J 4 bases, leaving 15 bases between the germline ends. CDR3 sequence: CASSLPTNQYEQYF. In DNA form, the CDR3 reads TGTGCCAGCAGCCTACCGACCAACCAGTACGAGCAGTACTTC.

This clonotype occurred many times. The chain uses TRBV29-1 and TRBJ1-5, with 7 bases identical to TRBD1. The trim removed 5 bases at V and 0 bases at J, leaving 10 bases unmatched. This CDR3 has 16 residues. Looked up from germline, CDR1 is SQVTM and CDR2 is ANQGSEA. The CDR3: CSVLLPGQYSNQPQHF. CDR3 bases: TGCAGCGTTCTACTACCGGGACAGTATAGCAATCAGCCCCAGCATTTT.

V and J are TRBV29-1 and TRBJ1-4, with unresolved D. The germline V gene encodes CDR1 SQVTM and CDR2 ANQGSEA. The CDR3 is 11 amino acids. Deletions cut 3 bases from V and 6 bases from J, with 5 bases between. In DNA form, the CDR3 reads TGCAGCGTTGAGCGGGATGAAAAACTGTTTTTT. Amino acid sequence: CSVERDEKLFF.

This clonotype was observed a few times. V and J are TRBV4-3 and TRBJ2-2; the D is unclear. Trimming cost V 0 bases and J 7 bases, with 6 bases left between them. The CDR3 totals 13 residues. Germline assignment: CDR1 LGHNA and CDR2 YSLEER. CDR3 nucleotide sequence: TGCGCCAGCAGCCAAGAAGGTCTCGGGGAGCTGTTTTTT. Translating it yields CASSQEGLGELFF.

This clonotype was detected many times. The chain combines TRBV3-1 with TRBJ2-7; no clear D. The ends were cut back, 1 base at V and 5 bases at J, with 6 bases in the middle. Germline V gene sequence: CDR1 LGHDT, CDR2 YNNKEL (reference sequence). The CDR3 totals 12 residues. The CDR3 DNA follows: TGTGCCAGCAGCCAAGCGCCCGACGAGCAGTACTTC. Protein product: CASSQAPDEQYF.

This clonotype was recorded at least ten times. The chain couples TRBV7-2 to TRBJ2-5; maybe TRBD2 (6 bases). CDR3 length equals 13 residues. Trimming shortened V by 3 bases and J by 5 bases, and 10 bases separated the two germline ends. Germline loops: CDR1 SGHTA, CDR2 FQGNSA. CDR3: CASSFEGRETQYF. The CDR3 nucleotides are TGTGCCAGCAGCTTTGAGGGGAGGGAGACCCAGTACTTC.

This clonotype was counted many times. The V gene is TRBV20-1, the J gene TRBJ2-1; D is perhaps TRBD2 (5 bases). V lost 6 bases to trimming and J lost 8 bases, with 23 bases between them. This CDR3 has 15 amino acids. Germline V gives CDR1 DFQATT, CDR2 SNEGSKA (reference sequence). The CDR3 loop reads CSAPRASAPGDEQFF. CDR3 bases: TGCAGTGCCCCTCGAGCAAGCGCCCCCGGGGATGAGCAGTTCTTC.

This clonotype appeared a few times. V usage is TRBV7-3 and J usage is TRBJ2-2; TRBD2 might be the D (5 bases). The germline CDR1 and CDR2 sequences are SGHTA and FQGTGA. Trimming cost V 3 bases and J 3 bases, with 8 bases left between them. There are 14 residues in the CDR3. CDR3 in amino acids: CASSFTRHTGELFF. The CDR3 DNA follows: TGTGCCAGCAGCTTCACTAGACACACCGGGGAGCTGTTTTTT.

At least ten counts were recorded for this clonotype. The V call is TRBV28, the J call TRBJ2-5; 7 bases agree with TRBD1. Germline V CDR1 and CDR2: MDHEN, SYDVKM. V shed 5 bases, J shed 3 bases, and the junction held 9 bases outside the gene matches. The CDR3 extends over 15 amino acids. The CDR3 spells CASSPYLGQEETQYF. CDR3 nucleotides: TGTGCCAGCAGTCCTTACCTCGGACAGGAAGAGACCCAGTACTTC.

This clonotype has only a few counts. This sequence joins TRBV20-1 and TRBJ1-5; 7 bases fit TRBD1. With V trimmed by 4 bases and J by 6 bases, 9 bases remained unmatched. The CDR3 consists of 14 residues. From germline, CDR1 is DFQATT and CDR2 SNEGSKA (reference sequence). As DNA, the CDR3 is TGCAGTGCTATTGAGACAGGGTTGGGTCAGCCCCAGCATTTT. It codes for CSAIETGLGQPQHF.